Each of the 24 T cell receptor beta chains below was sequenced from the same sample in a study of T cells in Graves' hyperthyroidism and ophthalmopathy. TCR beta CDR3 region amplification was performed from RNA transcripts. First-round RT-PCR of the TCR CDR3 relied on the HTBI primer set. TCRdb processed the multiplex PCR reads anew with MiXCR; each CDR3 protein has one entry. The table shows 500,000 to 800,000 distinct CDR3 sequences, with 40% to 55% occurring only once. The specimen sequenced was peripheral blood or thyroid tissue (not recorded which). All receptors derive from an adult man with Graves' disease, either hyperthyroidism or ophthalmopathy (not recorded which).

In its sample, this clonotype was seen many times. This rearrangement joins TRBV5-6 to TRBJ1-5, with no clear D. The V end lost 1 base, the J end lost 0 bases, and 8 bases lay between the germline ends. CDR1 and CDR2 from the germline V gene are SGHDT and YYEEEE. This CDR3 has 15 amino acids. Written as DNA, the CDR3 is TGTGCCAGCAGCTTGTACAGCAATAGCAATCAGCCCCAGCATTTT. Protein sequence: CASSLYSNSNQPQHF.

This clonotype was found many times. CDR3 in amino acids: CASSLGGDEQYF. For the CDR3, the DNA is TGTGCCAGCAGCTTAGGGGGCGACGAGCAGTACTTC. The chain employs TRBV7-9 and TRBJ2-7; tentative D call: TRBD1 (5 bases). This CDR3 has 12 amino acids. The V and J ends lost 1 base and 5 bases respectively, with 6 bases between them. CDR1 is SEHNR and CDR2 is FQNEAQ in the germline V gene (reference sequence).

The chain combines TRBV12-3 or TRBV12-4 with TRBJ2-5; 13 bases line up with TRBD2. This CDR3 is 15 amino acids long. The V gene end was trimmed by 5 bases and the J gene end by 6 bases; junction bases not matched to a gene: 6. The CDR3 bases are TGTGCCAGCAGTGGCGGGACTAGCGGGATTAAGACCCAGTACTTC. Translation: CASSGGTSGIKTQYF.

The chain has TRBV2 and TRBJ1-6; 7 bases fit TRBD1. The CDR3 length is 11 residues. Trimming took 4 bases from V and 15 from J; bases not matched to a gene: 3. Germline CDR1 SNHLY, CDR2 FYNNEI. CDR3: CASSVQGFLHF. The CDR3 DNA is TGTGCCAGCAGTGTACAGGGGTTCCTCCACTTT.

The chain carries TRBV9 and TRBJ1-4, with a tentative D call TRBD1 (6 bases). CDR1 and CDR2 (germline): SGDLS, YYNGEE. V was cut by 5 bases and J by 0 bases, with 11 bases left in between. The CDR3 loop spans 15 amino acids. The CDR3 DNA is TGTGCCAGCAGTACCCGACAGGCAACTAATGAAAAACTGTTTTTT. Its protein is CASSTRQATNEKLFF.

The rearrangement uses TRBV20-1 and TRBJ1-2; the D gene is possibly TRBD1 (6 bases). The V gene lost 6 bases and the J gene lost 2 bases, with 13 bases spanning the gap. CDR1 DFQATT and CDR2 SNEGSKA come from the germline V gene (reference sequence). This CDR3 comprises 13 residues. As DNA, the CDR3 is TGCAGTGCGGATCAACAGGGAAACTATGGCTACACCTTC. Amino acid sequence: CSADQQGNYGYTF.

This clonotype was seen many times. This chain joins TRBV12-3 or TRBV12-4 and TRBJ1-1; tentatively, D is TRBD1 (6 bases). Between the trimmed V and J ends, which lost 6 bases and 5 bases, there was a span of 13 bases. The CDR3 loop spans 13 amino acids. The DNA for the CDR3 is TGTGCCAGCAGACAGGGAGCGGGGACTGAAGCTTTCTTT. Protein sequence: CASRQGAGTEAFF.

In regard to this clonotype: A much more abundant neighbour one base away suggests this may be a read error. V usage is TRBV29-1 and J usage is TRBJ2-7, with 10 bases identical to TRBD1. Germline V gives CDR1 SQVTM, CDR2 ANQGSEA. The CDR3 has 14 residues. Germline trimming cut 4 bases from V and 2 bases from J; bases unmatched to any gene: 5. The CDR3 sequence is CSVGGTGVTYEQYF. The CDR3 DNA sequence: TGCAGCGTTGGCGGGACAGGGGTTACCTACGAGCAGTACTTC.

The chain links TRBV19 to TRBJ1-5, with unresolved D. Trimming took 1 base from V and 1 from J, leaving 11 bases between them. This CDR3 has 16 residues. Germline V gene sequence: CDR1 LNHDA, CDR2 SQIVND (reference sequence). Here the CDR3 DNA reads TGTGCCAGTAGTATAGTGGCGCAAATCAGCAATCAGCCCCAGCATTTT. Amino acid sequence: CASSIVAQISNQPQHF.

The chain combines TRBV7-3 with TRBJ2-5; TRBD1 matches at 7 bases. J lost 4 bases, V lost 4 bases, and 12 bases had no gene match. The CDR3 is 16 amino acids. CDR1 and CDR2 from the germline V gene are SGHTA and FQGTGA. The CDR3 loop reads CASSSGTVTTRETQYF. Written as DNA, the CDR3 is TGTGCCAGCAGCTCCGGGACAGTTACTACCCGAGAGACCCAGTACTTC.

As to this clonotype: A much bigger clone sits one base away, suggesting this may be a read error. The chain uses TRBV7-6 and TRBJ2-7; possibly TRBD1 or TRBD2 for D (5 bases each). The CDR3 runs 15 residues. Trimming removed 5 bases from V and 1 base from J, with 15 bases in between. Germline-derived CDR1 and CDR2 are SGHVS and FNYEAQ. This chain's CDR3 is CASSPQGDISYEQYF. CDR3 coding DNA: TGTGCCAGCAGCCCCCAGGGAGACATATCCTACGAGCAGTACTTC. Full variable domain (rest looked up from reference TRBV7-6 and TRBJ2-7): GAGVSQSPRYKVTKRGQDVALRCDPISGHVSLYWYRQALGQGPEFLTYFNYEAQQDKSGLPNDRFSAERPEGSISTLTIQRTEQRDSAMYRCASSPQGDISYEQYFGPGTRLTVT.

The chain combines TRBV25-1 with TRBJ1-1, with D perhaps TRBD1 (5 bases). From germline, CDR1 is MGHDK and CDR2 SYGVNS. This CDR3 is built from 9 residues. V dropped 7 bases and J dropped 8 bases, with 5 bases sitting between them. CDR3 DNA sequence: TGTGCCAGCACAGGGGAAGCTTTCTTT. It codes for CASTGEAFF.

Regarding this clonotype: This could be a read error, since a much larger clone is one nucleotide away. As DNA, the CDR3 is TGTGCCAGCAGCGAGGGCGGGGTGCGTTTCCCTGAAGCTTTCTTT. Protein product: CASSEGGVRFPEAFF. V gene TRBV25-1 combines with J gene TRBJ1-1; no clear D. This CDR3 spans 15 amino acids. Germline loops: CDR1 MGHDK, CDR2 SYGVNS. Trimming stripped 6 bases from V and 6 bases from J, with 20 bases between.

This clonotype was seen at least ten times. The V call is TRBV12-3 or TRBV12-4, the J call TRBJ1-5; D may be TRBD1 (5 bases). CDR3 length: 14 amino acids. The V gene lost 5 bases and the J gene lost 3 bases, with 11 bases spanning the gap. CDR3 nucleotide sequence: TGTGCCAGCAGTCACGCAGGGTACAATCAGCCCCAGCATTTT. Its translation: CASSHAGYNQPQHF.

This clonotype has at least ten counts. The chain carries TRBV15 and TRBJ1-1, with D maybe TRBD1 (5 bases). Germline-derived CDR1 and CDR2 are LNHNV and YYDKDF (reference sequence). Trimming took 0 bases from V and 1 from J, leaving 9 bases between them. The CDR3 runs 15 residues. The chain's CDR3 is CATSRDTGRNTEAFF. The CDR3 coding sequence is TGTGCCACCAGCAGAGATACAGGCCGGAACACTGAAGCTTTCTTT.

This clonotype was counted a few times. V and J are TRBV7-9 and TRBJ1-5, with D hard to call. CDR1 and CDR2 (germline): SEHNR, FQNEAQ (reference sequence). CDR3 length: 13 residues. The ends were cut back, 5 bases at V and 7 bases at J, with 12 bases in the middle. The CDR3 is CASSQARTQPQHF. The CDR3 region has the DNA TGTGCCAGCAGCCAAGCGCGGACCCAGCCCCAGCATTTT. Looking up the rest from reference TRBV7-9 and TRBJ1-5 gives the full variable domain: DTGVSQNPRHKITKRGQNVTFRCDPISEHNRLYWYRQTLGQGPEFLTYFQNEAQLEKSRLLSDRFSAERPKGSFSTLEIQRTEQGDSAMYLCASSQARTQPQHFGDGTRLSIL.

This clonotype has more than one count but fewer than ten. The rearrangement uses TRBV5-1 and TRBJ2-6; TRBD1 might be the D (5 bases). Trimming took off 4 bases at V and 0 bases at J, with 14 bases between the two ends. Germline CDR1 reads SGHRS; CDR2 reads YFSETQ. CDR3 length: 17 residues. CDR3 sequence reads: CASSLDTISSGANVLTF. The CDR3 region has the DNA TGCGCCAGCAGCCTGGACACAATCAGCTCTGGGGCCAACGTCCTGACTTTC.

Notes on this clonotype: A single base separates this from a much larger clone, so it may be a read error. The V call is TRBV7-2, the J call TRBJ1-1; D perhaps matches TRBD1 (5 bases). This CDR3 is built from 13 residues. The germline V gene has CDR1 SGHTA and CDR2 FQGNSA. V dropped 5 bases and J dropped 9 bases, with 16 bases sitting between them. The CDR3 loop reads CASSHDDEGQAFF. The DNA of the CDR3 is TGTGCCAGCAGCCACGACGACGAGGGGCAAGCTTTCTTT.

On this clonotype: This may arise from a read error, as a much more abundant clone is one base away. The chain joins TRBV29-1 to TRBJ1-1; TRBD1 might be the D (5 bases). This CDR3 contains 12 residues. The germline V gene has CDR1 SQVTM and CDR2 ANQGSEA. The CDR3 DNA sequence: TGCAGCGTTATGCGGGGGAACACTGAAACTTTCTTT. Amino acid sequence: CSVMRGNTETFF. The full variable domain, with the rest looked up from reference TRBV29-1 and TRBJ1-1, is SAVISQKPSRDICQRGTSLTIQCQVDSQVTMMFWYRQQPGQSLTLIATANQGSEATYESGFVIDKFPISRPNLTFSTLTVSNMSPEDSSIYLCSVMRGNTETFFGQGTRLTVV.

Only a few counts were recorded for this clonotype. The chain combines TRBV20-1 with TRBJ2-7; perhaps TRBD2 as D (5 bases). The CDR3 covers 13 residues. CDR1 DFQATT and CDR2 SNEGSKA come from the germline V gene (reference sequence). Trimming cost V 3 bases and J 2 bases, with 11 bases left between them. The chain's CDR3 is CSARDWGPYEQYF. CDR3 DNA sequence: TGCAGTGCTAGGGACTGGGGTCCCTACGAGCAGTACTTC.

The chain is built from TRBV7-9 and TRBJ1-1; TRBD1 aligns across 8 bases. Per the germline V gene, CDR1 is SEHNR and CDR2 is FQNEAQ (reference sequence). This CDR3 has 17 amino acids. The V and J ends lost 5 bases and 7 bases, in that order; junction bases with no gene match: 18. The CDR3 loop reads CASSQKIQGTGRREAFF. The CDR3 DNA is TGTGCCAGCAGCCAAAAGATTCAGGGGACAGGAAGACGTGAAGCTTTCTTT.

This clonotype has only a few counts. At one of its ends the junction is not consistent with the germline gene, which may arise from a read error. The chain couples TRBV10-3 to TRBJ1-1; D remains unclear. Germline lookup yields CDR1 ENHRY and CDR2 SYGVKD. The CDR3 is 14 residues long. The CDR3 loop is CASSQPGVNTEAFF. Here the CDR3 DNA reads TGTGCCAGCAGTCAACCCGGGGTGAACACTGAAGCTTTCTTT.

In regard to this clonotype: One end of the junction does not line up with germline, which may come from a read error. The chain has TRBV2 and TRBJ2-7; tentative D call: TRBD1 (5 bases). Per the germline V gene, CDR1 is SNHLY and CDR2 is FYNNEI. The CDR3 is 15 amino acids. CDR3: CAISEAGASSYEQYF. DNA for the CDR3: TGTGCCATCAGTGAAGCTGGGGCGAGCTCCTACGAGCAGTACTTC.

Many counts were recorded for this clonotype. The chain carries TRBV29-1 and TRBJ2-7; TRBD1 agrees at 7 bases. This CDR3 comprises 13 residues. Germline values: CDR1 SQVTM, CDR2 ANQGSEA. Trimming removed 6 bases from V and 6 bases from J; junction bases left unmatched: 11. Written as DNA, the CDR3 is TGCAGCGTGCAACGACAGGGCCTAGCCGAGCAGTACTTC. Translated: CSVQRQGLAEQYF.